Below, one TCR beta chain is given with its context. The CDR3 spans 12 residues. Germline values: CDR1 SEHNR, CDR2 FQNEAQ (reference sequence). With 2 bases removed from V and 6 bases from J, the gap between germline ends came to 4 bases. These data are taken from a study of blood T cell repertoires in COVID-19. Generated by immunoSEQ multiplex PCR, the TCRdb table keeps only in-frame clones and is missing some. The sample has some 250,000 clones; around 90% are singletons. The V gene is TRBV7-9, the J gene TRBJ1-4; D unresolved. Material: peripheral blood. The TCR was taken from a woman aged 25-40 years with acute or convalescent COVID-19. The CDR3 is CASSLIYEKLFF. The CDR3 DNA is TGTGCCAGCAGCTTAATCTATGAAAAACTGTTTTTT.